Sequencing of this T cell receptor beta chain was carried out in a study of CD8 T cells in ankylosing spondylitis. Study-wide points: Matched ankylosing spondylitis synovial fluid reportedly showed significant enrichment of disease-linked clones. Previously reported in reactive arthritis synovial fluid and blood were some of the motif variants. For ankylosing spondylitis blood, a TCR beta motif of fewer than 10 highly homologous variants appeared characteristic.

TCRdb reprocessed the 5' RACE reads via MiXCR and lists one record per CDR3 protein. The data show approximately 520,000 distinct CDR3 sequences, 5.3% seen once. This clonotype was counted ten times or more. Its antigen is still unknown. This CDR3 is 12 amino acids long. Looked up from germline, CDR1 is MNHEY and CDR2 is SVGAGI. Between the trimmed V and J ends, which lost 4 bases and 10 bases, there was a span of 11 bases. The rearrangement links TRBV6-5 to TRBJ2-1; D might be TRBD2 (5 bases). The TCR sequence derives from a male donor with ankylosing spondylitis. Sequenced input: blood, either unsorted or a sorted T cell fraction (not recorded which). CDR3 nucleotide sequence: TGTGCCAGCAGTTTCGGACTCACCGAGCAGTTCTTC. Protein product: CASSFGLTEQFF.